Shown below are 26 T cell receptor beta chains from a single sample sequenced in a study of T cells in Graves' hyperthyroidism and ophthalmopathy. Using RNA transcripts as the source, TCR beta CDR3 regions were amplified. A first-round RT-PCR of the TCR CDR3 used the HTBI primer set. One entry per CDR3 protein results from TCRdb running MiXCR on the multiplex PCR reads. The sample yields about 560,000 distinct CDR3 sequences, 46% seen once. Source material: peripheral blood or thyroid tissue (not recorded which). All receptors come from a woman aged 18-29 years with Graves' hyperthyroidism.

This clonotype was counted a few times. The rearrangement uses TRBV9 and TRBJ2-7; no reliable D call. The CDR3 runs 14 residues. The V gene lost 0 bases and the J gene lost 3 bases, with 10 bases spanning the gap. CDR1 and CDR2 (germline): SGDLS, YYNGEE. CDR3 nucleotide sequence: TGTGCCAGCAGCGTAGGAGCAGTCGTCTACGAGCAGTACTTC. Translating it yields CASSVGAVVYEQYF. Drawing the rest from reference TRBV9 and TRBJ2-7, the complete variable domain is DSGVTQTPKHLITATGQRVTLRCSPRSGDLSVYWYQQSLDQGLQFLIQYYNGEERAKGNILERFSAQQFPDLHSELNLSSLELGDSALYFCASSVGAVVYEQYFGPGTRLTVT.

V is TRBV7-9 and J is TRBJ2-7, with TRBD1 matching 8 bases. V dropped 5 bases and J dropped 5; count of bases not matched to a gene: 8. CDR1 and CDR2 (germline): SEHNR, FQNEAQ (reference sequence). CDR3 length: 14 amino acids. The CDR3 DNA follows: TGTGCCAGCAGCCACACCGACAGGGGAGACGAGCAGTACTTC. Amino acid sequence: CASSHTDRGDEQYF.

The rearrangement links TRBV20-1 to TRBJ1-6, with 8 bases fitting TRBD1. The length of the CDR3 is 16 residues. In germline, CDR1 is DFQATT, CDR2 SNEGSKA (reference sequence). V lost 0 bases to trimming and J lost 6 bases; unmatched junction nucleotides: 7. CDR3 region: CSARDLAGGTNSPLHF. CDR3 bases: TGCAGTGCTAGAGATCTGGCAGGGGGCACTAATTCACCCCTCCACTTT.

A word on this clonotype: One end of the junction is discordant with germline, which a read error may explain. The chain's CDR3 is CASSPPGQGSPLHF. The CDR3 nucleotides are TGCGCCAGCAGCCCGCCAGGACAGGGTTCCCCCCTCCACTTT. The chain joins TRBV7-3 to TRBJ1-6; 8 nucleotides line up with TRBD1. In germline, CDR1 is SGHTA, CDR2 FQGTGA. This CDR3 is built from 14 residues.

The sample holds a few counts of this clonotype. The chain joins TRBV7-2 to TRBJ1-1; D not resolved. The CDR3 extends over 13 amino acids. V was trimmed by 5 bases and J by 3 bases, leaving 10 bases between them. Germline V lookup: CDR1 SGHTA, CDR2 FQGNSA. The CDR3 nucleotides read TGTGCCAGCAGCCTCTGGGGTGACACTGAAGCTTTCTTT. Translated: CASSLWGDTEAFF.

This clonotype was counted ten times or more. The chain couples TRBV14 to TRBJ1-2, with D possibly being TRBD1 (6 bases). V shed 0 bases and J shed 8 bases, with 16 bases lying between them. The CDR3 loop spans 15 amino acids. Germline CDR1 is SGHDN and CDR2 is FVKESK. The CDR3 spells CASSQDQRRDIGYTF. The CDR3 DNA reads TGTGCCAGCAGCCAAGATCAGCGTCGGGACATCGGCTACACCTTC.

There are a few counts of this clonotype. One junction end disagrees with the germline gene, perhaps due to a read error. The chain employs TRBV25-1 and TRBJ1-1, with 7 nucleotides matching TRBD1. Germline CDR1 reads MGHDK; CDR2 reads SYGVNS. The CDR3 loop spans 12 amino acids. This CDR3 reads CASRQGVTEAFF. The CDR3 DNA follows: TGTGCTAGCAGACAGGGAGTTACTGAAGCTTTCTTT.

In its sample, this clonotype was seen many times. The chain uses TRBV24-1 and TRBJ2-5; D gene unclear. The V gene's germline CDR1 is KGHDR and CDR2 SFDVKD. This CDR3 spans 12 amino acids. V was pared by 9 bases and J by 5 bases, with 12 bases between. CDR3: CATGHPGETQYF. CDR3 bases: TGTGCCACCGGCCACCCCGGGGAGACCCAGTACTTC.

This clonotype came up a few times. The chain carries TRBV6-1 and TRBJ2-2; D remains unclear. This CDR3 is 13 amino acids long. V shed 6 bases and J shed 6 bases, with 11 bases lying between them. Germline CDR1 reads MNHNS; CDR2 reads SASEGT. CDR3 residues: CASSPSIAGELFF. CDR3 nucleotide sequence: TGTGCCAGCAGCCCCAGTATCGCCGGGGAGCTGTTTTTT.

This rearrangement joins TRBV14 to TRBJ2-2, with D unclear. CDR1 and CDR2 from the germline V gene are SGHDN and FVKESK. CDR3 length: 14 amino acids. V shed 3 bases and J shed 4 bases, with 9 bases lying between them. The CDR3 nucleotides read TGTGCCAGCAGCCACCCCCTGGGCACCGGGGAGCTGTTTTTT. It encodes CASSHPLGTGELFF. Using reference TRBV14 and TRBJ2-2 for the parts outside the CDR3, the full variable domain is EAGVTQFPSHSVIEKGQTVTLRCDPISGHDNLYWYRRVMGKEIKFLLHFVKESKQDESGMPNNRFLAERTGGTYSTLKVQPAELEDSGVYFCASSHPLGTGELFFGEGSRLTVL.

V gene TRBV7-9 combines with J gene TRBJ2-7; tentatively, D is TRBD1 (6 bases). Trimming took 10 bases from V and 3 from J, leaving 22 bases between them. The CDR3 totals 15 residues. From germline, CDR1 is SEHNR and CDR2 FQNEAQ (reference sequence). DNA of the CDR3: TGTGCCACCCAGACAGGCGCGACTACTATCTACGAGCAGTACTTC. Translation gives CATQTGATTIYEQYF.

Only a few counts were recorded for this clonotype. The genes are TRBV7-9 and TRBJ2-7; D possibly matches TRBD1 or TRBD2 (6 bases each). From germline, CDR1 is SEHNR and CDR2 FQNEAQ (reference sequence). V was pared by 4 bases and J by 0 bases, with 16 bases between. The CDR3 consists of 16 residues. The CDR3 reads CASSSPPGGSSYEQYF. The DNA for the CDR3 is TGTGCCAGCAGCTCCCCACCCGGGGGCAGCTCCTACGAGCAGTACTTC.

This clonotype was counted a few times. V and J are TRBV2 and TRBJ1-1; D remains unclear. Looked up from germline, CDR1 is SNHLY and CDR2 is FYNNEI. CDR3 length: 14 residues. Deletions cut 5 bases from V and 3 bases from J, with 13 bases between. This CDR3 is CASSLKPGHTEAFF. CDR3 nucleotide sequence: TGTGCCAGCAGTTTAAAACCGGGCCACACTGAAGCTTTCTTT.

V is TRBV6-4 and J is TRBJ1-2; 8 nucleotides agree with TRBD1. This CDR3 is 15 amino acids long. Germline CDR1 MRHNA, CDR2 SNTAGT. Germline trimming cut 4 bases from V and 7 bases from J; bases unmatched to any gene: 11. The CDR3 DNA is TGTGCCAGCAGTGCTCCTGGACAGGGCGTCCCTGGCTACACCTTC. It translates to CASSAPGQGVPGYTF.

This clonotype was observed many times. The J gene is TRBJ2-7, the V gene TRBV7-8; D unclear. The CDR3 is 13 amino acids. Germline V gives CDR1 SGHVS, CDR2 FQNEAQ. V lost 3 bases and J lost 2, with 8 bases in between. The CDR3 loop is CASSLGPPYEQYF. The CDR3 DNA sequence: TGTGCCAGCAGCTTGGGCCCGCCCTACGAGCAGTACTTC.

Regarding this clonotype: A much larger clone lies a single base off, so this may be a read error. The V gene is TRBV15, the J gene TRBJ2-2, with TRBD2 as a possible D gene (6 bases). The germline CDR1 and CDR2 sequences are LNHNV and YYDKDF (reference sequence). The CDR3 runs to 15 residues. CDR3 region: CATSTGGTNTGEPFF. The CDR3 coding sequence is TGTGCCACCAGCACGGGCGGGACGAACACCGGGGAGCCGTTTTTT.

This clonotype was counted a few times. The chain recombines TRBV19 with TRBJ2-7; no firm D call. V was cut by 2 bases and J by 0 bases, with 11 bases left in between. Germline V gives CDR1 LNHDA, CDR2 SQIVND (reference sequence). The CDR3 spans 15 residues. The DNA for the CDR3 is TGTGCCAGTAGTATATATGGGGAAGGCTCCTACGAGCAGTACTTC. Encoded protein: CASSIYGEGSYEQYF.

This clonotype was seen a handful of times. The gene calls are TRBV29-1 and TRBJ2-7; 8 positions agree with TRBD2. V shed 0 bases, J shed 2 bases, and the junction held 3 bases outside the gene matches. The CDR3 extends over 14 amino acids. Per the germline V gene, CDR1 is SQVTM and CDR2 is ANQGSEA. For the CDR3, the DNA is TGCAGCGTTGAAGAAGACGGGAGGGCCTACGAGCAGTACTTC. As protein: CSVEEDGRAYEQYF.

This clonotype occurred once. V is TRBV29-1 and J is TRBJ2-7, with a tentative D call TRBD1 (6 bases). CDR3 size: 11 residues. Germline V gene data show CDR1 as SQVTM and CDR2 as ANQGSEA. Trimming took off 7 bases at V and 5 bases at J, with 12 bases between the two ends. This chain's CDR3 is CSALTGNEQYF. CDR3 coding DNA: TGCAGCGCCCTGACAGGAAACGAGCAGTACTTC.

This clonotype was seen only a few times. The rearrangement joins TRBV20-1 to TRBJ1-5; D is possibly TRBD1 (6 bases). The CDR3 sequence is 15 residues long. Germline V gene lookup returns CDR1 DFQATT and CDR2 SNEGSKA (reference sequence). Trimming stripped 0 bases from V and 0 bases from J, with 9 bases between. CDR3 sequence reads: CSARDGGHSNQPQHF. The CDR3 bases are TGCAGTGCTAGAGACGGGGGACATAGCAATCAGCCCCAGCATTTT.

This clonotype came up once. The chain is built from TRBV19 and TRBJ1-1; D is possibly TRBD1 (5 bases). Germline V gives CDR1 LNHDA, CDR2 SQIVND (reference sequence). The CDR3 covers 16 residues. V lost 4 bases to trimming and J lost 1 base, with 16 bases between them. The CDR3 DNA follows: TGTGCCAGTAGTAGCCGTCGGGGCGTTGGGAACACTGAAGCTTTCTTT. Translating gives CASSSRRGVGNTEAFF.

There are many counts of this clonotype. The chain recombines TRBV7-2 with TRBJ1-2; no clear D gene. V gave up 2 bases and J gave up 8 bases, with 12 bases separating them. Germline V gene sequence: CDR1 SGHTA, CDR2 FQGNSA. The length of the CDR3 is 13 residues. CDR3 in DNA: TGTGCCAGCAGCTTAACGTGGGAGGACGGCTACACCTTC. Translating gives CASSLTWEDGYTF. The full variable domain, rest sourced from reference TRBV7-2 and TRBJ1-2, is GAGVSQSPSNKVTEKGKDVELRCDPISGHTALYWYRQSLGQGLEFLIYFQGNSAPDKSGLPSDRFSAERTGGSVSTLTIQRTQQEDSAVYLCASSLTWEDGYTFGSGTRLTVV.

A word on this clonotype: One end of the junction does not line up with germline, which may come from a read error. The chain links TRBV10-3 to TRBJ1-5, with D perhaps TRBD1 (6 bases). Germline lookup yields CDR1 ENHRY and CDR2 SYGVKD. CDR3 length: 15 amino acids. The CDR3 reads CASSSSRGRGQPQHF. The CDR3, as DNA: TGTGCCAGCAGTTCTAGCAGGGGTAGGGGTCAGCCCCAGCATTTT.

This clonotype was seen at least ten times. The chain uses TRBV7-6 and TRBJ2-5; D is undetermined. V was cut by 0 bases and J by 2 bases, with 10 bases left in between. CDR1 SGHVS and CDR2 FNYEAQ come from the germline V gene. The CDR3 has 15 residues. The CDR3 region has the DNA TGTGCCAGCAGCTTAGCGAGGCAGGTTCAAGAGACCCAGTACTTC. It codes for CASSLARQVQETQYF.

The chain joins TRBV15 to TRBJ2-5; 11 bases are shared with TRBD1. This CDR3 comprises 15 residues. V shed 4 bases and J 4 bases; nucleotides not matched to a gene: 5. Germline V CDR1 and CDR2: LNHNV, YYDKDF (reference sequence). The chain's CDR3 is CATSKRTGGRETQYF. In DNA form, the CDR3 reads TGTGCCACCAGCAAACGGACAGGGGGCAGAGAGACCCAGTACTTC.

V and J are TRBV2 and TRBJ2-6; D perhaps matches TRBD2 (5 bases). CDR3 length equals 13 residues. Trimming cost V 4 bases and J 10 bases, with 11 bases left between them. Germline V gene data show CDR1 as SNHLY and CDR2 as FYNNEI. As DNA, the CDR3 is TGTGCCAGCAGTGGACGCGGGTTTAACGTCCTGACTTTC. Protein sequence: CASSGRGFNVLTF.